Following are 10 T cell receptor beta chains from one sample sequenced in a study of T cell responses to AZD1222 COVID-19 vaccine. Clones were read by immunoSEQ multiplex PCR, and TCRdb kept only the in-frame ones, dropping some. The repertoire consists of about 140,000 clones, with roughly 90% occurring once and the leading ten covering 1.5% to 2%. Sequencing used peripheral blood, obtained on day 0 of AZD1222 vaccination. These receptors came from an adult in good health.

This chain uses TRBV7-9 with TRBJ1-4, with a tentative D call TRBD1 (6 bases). The CDR3 has 18 amino acids. Trimming stripped 0 bases from V and 3 bases from J, with 17 bases between. Germline V gives CDR1 SEHNR, CDR2 FQNEAQ (reference sequence). The CDR3 here is CASSLALQGLFPNEKLFF. The DNA of the CDR3 is TGTGCCAGCAGCTTAGCCCTACAGGGTCTATTCCCTAATGAAAAACTGTTTTTT.

The rearrangement links TRBV19 to TRBJ1-5; D possibly corresponds to TRBD1 (5 bases). The germline gives CDR1 LNHDA, CDR2 SQIVND (reference sequence). This CDR3 contains 13 residues. Deletions cut 10 bases from V and 5 bases from J, with 15 bases between. CDR3 region: CATNRGGDQPQHF. Here the CDR3 DNA reads TGTGCCACCAACCGTGGGGGAGATCAGCCCCAGCATTTT.

The chain recombines TRBV2 with TRBJ1-6, with TRBD1 identical over 12 bases. The CDR3 sequence is 17 residues long. V shed 4 bases, J shed 9 bases, and the junction held 10 bases outside the gene matches. In germline, CDR1 is SNHLY, CDR2 FYNNEI. This CDR3 reads CASSGGTGGVFSSPLHF. The CDR3, as DNA: TGTGCCAGCAGTGGGGGGACAGGGGGCGTCTTTAGTTCACCCCTCCACTTT.

The V and J genes are TRBV7-8 and TRBJ1-2; tentative D call: TRBD1 (5 bases). Germline values: CDR1 SGHVS, CDR2 FQNEAQ. Deletions cut 0 bases from V and 4 bases from J, with 9 bases between. This CDR3 is 14 amino acids long. The DNA of the CDR3 is TGTGCCAGCAGCTTAGCGACAGATATCTATGGCTACACCTTC. It codes for CASSLATDIYGYTF.

This clone has only a few counts. The CDR3 bases are TGTGCCAGCAGCTACCGGGACAGGGATAATTCACCCCTCCACTTT. Protein: CASSYRDRDNSPLHF. This chain joins TRBV7-3 and TRBJ1-6; 9 nucleotides line up with TRBD1. The CDR3 extends over 15 amino acids. From germline, CDR1 is SGHTA and CDR2 FQGTGA. Trimming at V came to 4 bases and at J to 5 bases, leaving 3 bases not matched to a gene.

The chain carries TRBV11-2 and TRBJ1-4; D is ambiguous. V lost 3 bases, J lost 5 bases, and 16 bases lay in between. The CDR3 is 16 amino acids. Germline V lookup: CDR1 SGHAT, CDR2 FQNNGV. CDR3 protein: CASSFGIWGGNEKLFF. CDR3 DNA: TGTGCCAGCAGCTTTGGCATCTGGGGAGGGAATGAAAAACTGTTTTTT.

The V gene is TRBV19, the J gene TRBJ1-3; no definite D call. The germline gives CDR1 LNHDA, CDR2 SQIVND (reference sequence). With 7 bases removed from V and 0 bases from J, the gap between germline ends came to 10 bases. The CDR3 loop spans 14 amino acids. The CDR3 loop reads CASIKPASGNTIYF. Here the CDR3 DNA reads TGTGCCAGTATTAAGCCCGCCTCTGGAAACACCATATATTTT. The full variable domain, in which reference TRBV19 and TRBJ1-3 provide the parts outside the CDR3, is DGGITQSPKYLFRKEGQNVTLSCEQNLNHDAMYWYRQDPGQGLRLIYYSQIVNDFQKGDIAEGYSVSREKKESFPLTVTSAQKNPTAFYLCASIKPASGNTIYFGEGSWLTVV.

The rearrangement uses TRBV28 and TRBJ1-3; no firm D call. Per the germline V gene, CDR1 is MDHEN and CDR2 is SYDVKM. With 3 bases removed from V and 0 bases from J, the gap between germline ends came to 6 bases. This CDR3 is 14 amino acids long. The CDR3 DNA reads TGTGCCAGCAGTTTGGGCCACTCTGGAAACACCATATATTTT. Encoded protein: CASSLGHSGNTIYF. Supplemented by reference TRBV28 and TRBJ1-3, the full variable domain reads DVKVTQSSRYLVKRTGEKVFLECVQDMDHENMFWYRQDPGLGLRLIYFSYDVKMKEKGDIPEGYSVSREKKERFSLILESASTNQTSMYLCASSLGHSGNTIYFGEGSWLTVV.

The chain recombines TRBV27 with TRBJ1-1, with unresolved D. Looked up from germline, CDR1 is MNHEY and CDR2 is SMNVEV (reference sequence). This CDR3 comprises 12 residues. The V end lost 6 bases, the J end lost 3 bases, and 8 bases lay between the germline ends. In DNA form, the CDR3 reads TGTGCCAGCAGAACCGGACACACTGAAGCTTTCTTT. This translates into CASRTGHTEAFF.

The V gene is TRBV29-1, the J gene TRBJ1-5; D unresolved. In germline, CDR1 is SQVTM, CDR2 ANQGSEA. V was shortened by 5 bases and J by 0 bases, with 14 bases between the two germline ends. The CDR3 runs to 15 residues. The CDR3 sequence is CSVRERAGSNQPQHF. The CDR3 DNA sequence: TGCAGCGTTCGAGAACGGGCAGGTAGCAATCAGCCCCAGCATTTT.